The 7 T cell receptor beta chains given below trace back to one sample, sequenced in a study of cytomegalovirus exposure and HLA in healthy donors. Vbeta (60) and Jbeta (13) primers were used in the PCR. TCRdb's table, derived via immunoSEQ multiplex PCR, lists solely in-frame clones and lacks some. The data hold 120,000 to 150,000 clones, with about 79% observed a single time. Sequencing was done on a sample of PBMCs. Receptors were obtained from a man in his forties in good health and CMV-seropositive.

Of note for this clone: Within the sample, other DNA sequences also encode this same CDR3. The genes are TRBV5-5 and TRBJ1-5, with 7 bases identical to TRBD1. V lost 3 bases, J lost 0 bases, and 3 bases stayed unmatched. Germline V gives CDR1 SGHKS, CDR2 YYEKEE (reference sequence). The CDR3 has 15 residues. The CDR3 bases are TGTGCCAGCAGCTCAAGACAGGGTAGCAATCAGCCCCAGCATTTT. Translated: CASSSRQGSNQPQHF. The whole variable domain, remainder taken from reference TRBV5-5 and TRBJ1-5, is DAGVTQSPTHLIKTRGQQVTLRCSPISGHKSVSWYQQVLGQGPQFIFQYYEKEERGRGNFPDRFSARQFPNYSSELNVNALLLGDSALYLCASSSRQGSNQPQHFGDGTRLSIL.

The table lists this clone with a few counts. CDR3 bases: TGTGCCACCAGCAGAGATCTAGAGGGGGCAACCTATAATTCACCCCTCCACTTT. Translating gives CATSRDLEGATYNSPLHF. This rearrangement joins TRBV15 to TRBJ1-6, with TRBD1 matching 7 bases. Germline V gene sequence: CDR1 LNHNV, CDR2 YYDKDF (reference sequence). V was clipped by 0 bases and J by 2 bases; unmatched bases: 7. The CDR3 runs 18 residues.

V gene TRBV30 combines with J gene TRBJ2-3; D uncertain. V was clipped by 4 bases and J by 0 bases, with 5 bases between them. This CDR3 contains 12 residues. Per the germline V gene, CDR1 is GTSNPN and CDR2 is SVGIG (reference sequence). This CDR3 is CAWKESTDTQYF. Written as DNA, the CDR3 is TGTGCCTGGAAAGAGAGCACAGATACGCAGTATTTT. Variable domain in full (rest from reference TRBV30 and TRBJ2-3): SQTIHQWPATLVQPVGSPLSLECTVEGTSNPNLYWYRQAAGRGLQLLFYSVGIGQISSEVPQNLSASRPQDRQFILSSKKLLLSDSGFYLCAWKESTDTQYFGPGTRLTVL.

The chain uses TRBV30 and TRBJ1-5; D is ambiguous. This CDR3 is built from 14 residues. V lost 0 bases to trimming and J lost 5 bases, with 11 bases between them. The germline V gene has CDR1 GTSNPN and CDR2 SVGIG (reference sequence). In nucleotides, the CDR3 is TGTGCCTGGAGTGTACTCCGACGGGATCAGCCCCAGCATTTT. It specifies CAWSVLRRDQPQHF.

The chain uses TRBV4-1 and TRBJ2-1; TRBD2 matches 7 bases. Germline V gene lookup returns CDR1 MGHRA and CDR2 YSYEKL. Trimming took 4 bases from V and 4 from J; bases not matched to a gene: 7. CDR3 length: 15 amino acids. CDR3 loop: CASSLGGLKYNEQFF. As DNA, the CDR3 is TGCGCCAGCAGCCTCGGGGGGTTGAAGTACAATGAGCAGTTCTTC.

This CDR3 is CASSYPGQGGYTF. The CDR3 DNA reads as TGTGCCAGCAGTTACCCGGGACAGGGTGGCTACACCTTC. This chain joins TRBV6-5 and TRBJ1-2, with TRBD1 matching over 9 bases. Germline trimming cut 2 bases from V and 7 bases from J; bases unmatched to any gene: 2. The CDR3 is made up of 13 amino acids. Germline V CDR1 and CDR2: MNHEY, SVGAGI.

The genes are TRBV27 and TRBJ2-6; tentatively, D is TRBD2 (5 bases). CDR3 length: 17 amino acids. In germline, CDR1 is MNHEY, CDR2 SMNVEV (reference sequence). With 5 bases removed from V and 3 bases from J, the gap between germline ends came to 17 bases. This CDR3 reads CASSTSGRAGGANVLTF. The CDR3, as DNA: TGTGCCAGCAGTACCTCGGGAAGGGCGGGTGGGGCCAACGTCCTGACTTTC. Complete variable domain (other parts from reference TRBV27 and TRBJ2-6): EAQVTQNPRYLITVTGKKLTVTCSQNMNHEYMSWYRQDPGLGLRQIYYSMNVEVTDKGDVPEGYKVSRKEKRNFPLILESPSPNQTSLYFCASSTSGRAGGANVLTFGAGSRLTVL.